This T cell receptor beta chain was sequenced for a study of blood T cell repertoires in COVID-19. Turning to the study itself: The United States, Italy and Spain were the sources of the acute and convalescent COVID-19 samples.

This clone was observed once. Under the authors' procedure: From reference gene primer amplification, estimates of nucleated cell counts were derived. Measured with immunoSEQ multiplex PCR; TCRdb has only the in-frame clones, and not every one. Clonal size and the V and J genes are those of that table, whereas D and trimming came from the DNA. The table includes about 61,000 clones, roughly 90% detected once. The clonotype comes from a woman between 50 and 59 years old with active or convalescent COVID-19. Specimen: peripheral blood.

CDR3 loop: CATRDGLYNEQFF. Written as DNA, the CDR3 is TGTGCCACCCGTGACGGACTCTACAATGAGCAGTTCTTC. The chain is built from TRBV15 and TRBJ2-1, with TRBD2 as a possible D gene (5 bases). Germline V lookup: CDR1 LNHNV, CDR2 YYDKDF (reference sequence). The CDR3 spans 13 residues. The V and J ends lost 8 bases and 3 bases respectively, with 11 bases between them.